The 22 T cell receptor beta chains below come from one sample, sequenced in a study of identical twins. TCRdb passed the 5' RACE reads through MiXCR, listing each CDR3 protein once. This sample has 750,000 to 950,000 distinct CDR3 sequences, with roughly 12% found just once. These data are also associated with another study on yellow fever vaccine responses in identical twins.

The source material was PBMCs. These receptors were collected from a woman between 18 and 29 years old in good health.

Here the CDR3 reads CASSLWGESYNEQFF. The CDR3, as DNA: TGTGCCAGCAGTTTATGGGGAGAGTCCTACAATGAGCAGTTCTTC. This chain uses TRBV27 with TRBJ2-1; weak D call: TRBD2 (5 bases). The ends were cut back, 1 base at V and 1 base at J, with 8 bases in the middle. CDR1 MNHEY and CDR2 SMNVEV come from the germline V gene (reference sequence). CDR3 length: 15 residues.

The gene calls are TRBV4-2 and TRBJ2-7, with D uncertain. Deletions cut 1 base from V and 3 bases from J, with 7 bases between. Germline V gene sequence: CDR1 LGHNA, CDR2 YNFKEQ. This CDR3 region has 13 residues. The CDR3 here is CASSQVEYYEQYF. CDR3 in DNA: TGTGCCAGCAGCCAAGTGGAATACTACGAGCAGTACTTC.

This clonotype was observed a few times. V usage is TRBV6-2 or TRBV6-3 and J usage is TRBJ1-6; possible D gene TRBD1, 5 bases. The CDR3 runs 15 residues. Germline lookup yields CDR1 MNHEY and CDR2 SVGEGT. V shed 5 bases and J shed 7 bases, with 15 bases lying between them. The CDR3 DNA reads TGTGCCAGCAGTCGAAGTGGGGGTTTGAATTCACCCCTCCACTTT. It is translated as CASSRSGGLNSPLHF.

This clonotype was picked up many times. This rearrangement joins TRBV11-2 to TRBJ2-1, with 9 positions matching TRBD1. The CDR3 totals 14 residues. V lost 1 base and J lost 10; bases outside the gene matches: 5. The V gene's germline CDR1 is SGHAT and CDR2 FQNNGV. For the CDR3, the DNA is TGTGCCAGCAGCTTAGTACAGGGGGCTTACGAGCAGTTCTTC. Translation: CASSLVQGAYEQFF.

This chain joins TRBV28 and TRBJ2-5, with a tentative D call TRBD1 (5 bases). The germline gives CDR1 MDHEN, CDR2 SYDVKM. The length of the CDR3 is 13 residues. Between the trimmed V and J ends, which lost 6 bases and 5 bases, there was a span of 13 bases. CDR3 protein: CASREDSMETQYF. CDR3 in DNA: TGTGCCAGCAGGGAAGACAGCATGGAGACCCAGTACTTC.

In its sample, this clonotype was seen a few times. The genes are TRBV5-6 and TRBJ2-2, with 7 bases lining up with TRBD1. V shed 3 bases, J shed 5 bases, and the junction held 10 bases outside the gene matches. Germline assignment: CDR1 SGHDT and CDR2 YYEEEE. There are 16 residues in the CDR3. CDR3 in amino acids: CASSSQQGILTGELFF. CDR3 nucleotides: TGTGCCAGCAGCTCTCAACAGGGGATTCTTACCGGGGAGCTGTTTTTT.

This sequence joins TRBV2 and TRBJ1-2, with no clear D. CDR3 size: 13 residues. Germline V lookup: CDR1 SNHLY, CDR2 FYNNEI. V shed 2 bases and J shed 8 bases, with 12 bases lying between them. CDR3 protein: CASSETDGSGYTF. The CDR3 DNA sequence: TGTGCCAGCAGTGAAACGGACGGTTCCGGCTACACCTTC.

Ten or more counts support this clonotype. The chain couples TRBV4-1 to TRBJ2-2; D gene uncertain. V was pared by 1 base and J by 1 base, with 13 bases between. CDR1 MGHRA and CDR2 YSYEKL come from the germline V gene. This CDR3 contains 17 residues. The CDR3: CASSQVDLGLNTGELFF. CDR3 sequence (DNA): TGCGCCAGCAGCCAAGTGGACCTGGGATTGAACACCGGGGAGCTGTTTTTT.

This clonotype was recorded a few times. The V call is TRBV20-1, the J call TRBJ2-7; no firm D call. This CDR3 is built from 13 residues. V was trimmed by 0 bases and J by 7 bases, leaving 13 bases between them. Germline CDR1 and CDR2: DFQATT and SNEGSKA (reference sequence). The CDR3 DNA reads TGCAGTGCTAGAGACCGGGCCCTTGGGGAGCAGTACGTC. Encoded protein: CSARDRALGEQYV.

The CDR3 protein is CASSPRGSGFNEQFF. DNA of the CDR3: TGCGCCAGCAGCCCCCGGGGTAGCGGGTTCAATGAGCAGTTCTTC. This sequence joins TRBV5-1 and TRBJ2-1, with 7 bases fitting TRBD2. Germline trimming cut 4 bases from V and 6 bases from J; bases unmatched to any gene: 10. Germline lookup yields CDR1 SGHRS and CDR2 YFSETQ. This CDR3 comprises 15 residues.

J is TRBJ2-1 and V is TRBV3-1; the match to TRBD2 covers 14 bases. Trimming took 0 bases from V and 6 from J; bases not matched to a gene: 4. This CDR3 spans 17 amino acids. From germline, CDR1 is LGHDT and CDR2 YNNKEL (reference sequence). CDR3 DNA sequence: TGTGCCAGCAGCCAAGACCCCGGGACTAGCGGGGGCAATGAGCAGTTCTTC. It codes for CASSQDPGTSGGNEQFF.

J is TRBJ1-2 and V is TRBV29-1; tentatively, D is TRBD1 (5 bases). The CDR3 is 15 amino acids. Trimming took 6 bases from V and 3 from J, leaving 20 bases between them. CDR1 and CDR2 (germline): SQVTM, ANQGSEA. The CDR3 here is CSVTNVGAGDYGYTF. CDR3 nucleotides: TGCAGCGTCACAAATGTAGGGGCGGGAGACTATGGCTACACCTTC.

This clonotype occurred many times. The chain joins TRBV20-1 to TRBJ1-1; 8 bases match TRBD1. Germline loops: CDR1 DFQATT, CDR2 SNEGSKA (reference sequence). The CDR3 has 13 amino acids. The V segment lost 7 bases and the J segment 1 base; nucleotides outside the gene matches: 5. CDR3 region: CSVRTGQNTEAFF. In DNA form, the CDR3 reads TGCAGTGTTCGGACAGGGCAGAACACTGAAGCTTTCTTT.

The V and J genes are TRBV12-3 or TRBV12-4 and TRBJ1-5, with D possibly being TRBD1 (5 bases). Between the trimmed V and J ends, which lost 7 bases and 4 bases, there was a span of 17 bases. The CDR3 spans 15 residues. CDR3 protein: CASTRQGRLNQPQHF. The CDR3 DNA is TGTGCCAGCACCCGGCAGGGTCGGCTGAATCAGCCCCAGCATTTT.

The chain joins TRBV14 to TRBJ2-2; TRBD2 might be the D (5 bases). The CDR3 length is 12 residues. V was shortened by 4 bases and J by 7 bases, with 7 bases between the two germline ends. CDR1 is SGHDN and CDR2 is FVKESK in the germline V gene. CDR3 in DNA: TGTGCCAGCAGCCGGGGAGACGGGGAGCTGTTTTTT. Translation: CASSRGDGELFF.

The chain couples TRBV7-2 to TRBJ2-7, with TRBD1 as a possible D gene (6 bases). Deletions cut 1 base from V and 0 bases from J, with 10 bases between. This CDR3 region has 15 residues. Germline CDR1 SGHTA, CDR2 FQGNSA. The CDR3 DNA is TGTGCCAGCAGCTTAGACGGGACATCCTCCTACGAGCAGTACTTC. Translating gives CASSLDGTSSYEQYF.

This clonotype was recorded a few times. This chain uses TRBV10-3 with TRBJ2-7; no definite D call. Trimming shortened V by 2 bases and J by 5 bases, and 7 bases separated the two germline ends. CDR3 length equals 12 residues. Germline V gives CDR1 ENHRY, CDR2 SYGVKD. CDR3 sequence reads: CAISENSHEQYV. DNA of the CDR3: TGTGCCATCAGTGAGAACTCGCACGAGCAGTACGTC.

CDR3 DNA: TGTGCCAGCAGCTTCCGTTCAGGACTAGCGGGTAACAATGAGCAGTTCTTC. It yields the protein CASSFRSGLAGNNEQFF. The chain carries TRBV5-5 and TRBJ2-1, with 11 nucleotides matching TRBD2. The length of the CDR3 is 17 residues. Germline V gene data show CDR1 as SGHKS and CDR2 as YYEKEE (reference sequence). Trimming cost V 2 bases and J 5 bases; bases outside gene matches: 9.

Many counts were recorded for this clonotype. V usage is TRBV5-1 and J usage is TRBJ2-5; 8 nucleotides line up with TRBD1. The CDR3 is 13 amino acids. Looked up from germline, CDR1 is SGHRS and CDR2 is YFSETQ. V lost 4 bases and J lost 4; bases outside the gene matches: 3. CDR3 nucleotide sequence: TGCGCCAGCAGCAGACAGGGGATAGAGACCCAGTACTTC. Translated: CASSRQGIETQYF.

This clonotype has only a few counts. DNA of the CDR3: TGTGCCAGTAGTATGACGGCTCGCACAGATACGCAGTATTTT. This translates into CASSMTARTDTQYF. V gene TRBV19 combines with J gene TRBJ2-3, with no clear D. The CDR3 runs 14 residues. The germline V gene has CDR1 LNHDA and CDR2 SQIVND (reference sequence). Trimming cost V 3 bases and J 1 base, with 8 bases left between them.

This rearrangement joins TRBV4-1 to TRBJ2-7, with 10 bases matching TRBD1. V lost 1 base and J lost 3; bases outside the gene matches: 3. The germline CDR1 and CDR2 sequences are MGHRA and YSYEKL. This CDR3 spans 15 amino acids. CDR3 region: CASSQGGQGIYEQYF. CDR3 sequence (DNA): TGCGCCAGCAGCCAAGGGGGACAGGGGATCTACGAGCAGTACTTC.

The table lists this clonotype with a few counts. The chain carries TRBV6-2 or TRBV6-3 and TRBJ2-7; the match to TRBD1 covers 10 bases. CDR1 is MNHEY and CDR2 is SVGEGT in the germline V gene. This CDR3 has 13 residues. With V trimmed by 10 bases and J by 7 bases, 10 bases remained unmatched. CDR3 loop: CAIGQGVWKEQYF. DNA of the CDR3: TGTGCCATTGGACAGGGGGTTTGGAAAGAGCAGTACTTC.